This T cell receptor (beta chain) emerged from a study of vaccination effects on CD4 cells after COVID-19. Study details: Cultures of about 2 million PBMC per well contained approximately 9.6 IU/ml IL-2 plus 10 ug/ml peptides.

Repertoires were generated with immunoSEQ multiplex PCR, while TCRdb's copy carries only in-frame clones and drops some. The top ten clones hold approximately 10% of a sample with 7,500 to 10,000 clones, around 76% of them seen once. CD4+ T cells were isolated after 10 days of culture. Subjects were given two BNT162b2 or mRNA-1273 vaccine doses. On day 3 and again on day 7, half the medium was replaced with IL-2 medium. Details on this clone: What it recognizes is unknown. Relative to the germline gene, one junction end is altered; a read error may explain this.

This specimen consisted of CD4+ T cells from PBMCs cultured without peptide, obtained after COVID-19 vaccination. The TCR was taken from a human donor who received a COVID-19 vaccine.

The CDR3 is CASSERNGPKRIF. The DNA of the CDR3 is TGTGCCAGCAGTGAAAGGAACGGGCCGAAAAGAATCTTC. This rearrangement joins TRBV2 to TRBJ2-1; D is unresolved. Germline lookup yields CDR1 SNHLY and CDR2 FYNNEI. The CDR3 extends over 13 amino acids. Complete variable domain (other parts from reference TRBV2 and TRBJ2-1): EPEVTQTPSHQVTQMGQEVILRCVPISNHLYFYWYRQILGQKVEFLVSFYNNEISEKSEIFDDQFSVERPDGSNFTLKIRSTKLEDSAMYFCASSERNGPKRIFGPGTRLTVL.